A single sample gave rise to the 13 T cell receptor beta chains below, sequenced in a study of blood T cell repertoires in COVID-19. Produced via immunoSEQ multiplex PCR; TCRdb's table is partial and in-frame only. This table holds some 120,000 clones, more than 75% found once. What was sequenced was peripheral blood. The receptors were sampled from a human donor in a cohort sampled during active COVID-19.

The chain recombines TRBV21-1 with TRBJ2-1; the table assigns TRBD2, which was not confirmed against the DNA. TRBV21-1 is described as a pseudogene. The CDR3 spans 20 residues. The DNA of the CDR3 is TGTGCCAGCAGCAAAGGTAGAGGACTCCGTCTGCCCGGTTGGTACAATGAGCAGTTCTTC. Translated, it gives CASSKGRGLRLPGWYNEQFF.

In this sample, this clone turned up once. V usage is TRBV3-1 (or the pseudogene TRBV3-2) and J usage is TRBJ1-1, with D maybe TRBD1 (6 bases). Germline V gene lookup returns CDR1 LGHDT and CDR2 YNNKEL (reference sequence). This CDR3 region has 14 residues. V gave up 4 bases and J gave up 1 base, with 10 bases separating them. Here the CDR3 reads CASSLGQPNTEAFF. The CDR3 DNA follows: TGTGCCAGCAGCCTCGGACAGCCGAACACTGAAGCTTTCTTT.

The table lists this clone with a count of one. The gene calls are TRBV11-2 and TRBJ2-1, with TRBD2 identical over 9 bases. CDR1 and CDR2 from the germline V gene are SGHAT and FQNNGV. V lost 3 bases and J lost 9; bases outside the gene matches: 12. CDR3 length equals 16 residues. CDR3 sequence: CASSFLTSGPRGEQFF. The CDR3 DNA reads TGTGCCAGCAGCTTTTTGACTAGCGGACCCAGGGGTGAGCAGTTCTTC.

The V gene is TRBV6-5, the J gene TRBJ2-1, with 10 nucleotides matching TRBD2. The CDR3 is made up of 15 amino acids. Trimming removed 4 bases from V and 4 bases from J; junction bases left unmatched: 4. Germline V gene lookup returns CDR1 MNHEY and CDR2 SVGAGI. The CDR3 DNA is TGTGCCAGCAGTTCGCTAGCGGGAGTATACAATGAGCAGTTCTTC. Protein: CASSSLAGVYNEQFF.

The rearrangement links TRBV24-1 to TRBJ1-4; 9 nucleotides agree with TRBD1. Germline-derived CDR1 and CDR2 are KGHDR and SFDVKD. The trim removed 0 bases at V and 6 bases at J, leaving 7 bases unmatched. The CDR3 covers 17 residues. The CDR3 region is CATSDLRRRQGDEKLFF. The DNA of the CDR3 is TGTGCCACCAGTGATTTGCGCCGTCGACAGGGGGATGAAAAACTGTTTTTT.

This clone is categorized as medium-sized. The chain employs TRBV27 and TRBJ2-7, with a possible D match to TRBD2 (5 bases). The CDR3 extends over 12 amino acids. Germline V lookup: CDR1 MNHEY, CDR2 SMNVEV (reference sequence). V gave up 10 bases and J gave up 0 bases, with 10 bases separating them. CDR3 region: CATYSVSYEQYF. The DNA of the CDR3 is TGTGCCACCTATAGCGTCTCCTACGAGCAGTACTTC.

The chain carries TRBV6-5 and TRBJ2-5; 14 nucleotides agree with TRBD2. The germline V gene encodes CDR1 MNHEY and CDR2 SVGAGI. The V gene end was trimmed by 6 bases and the J gene end by 5 bases; junction bases not matched to a gene: 2. The CDR3 loop spans 14 amino acids. Here the CDR3 reads CASRTSGGAETQYF. CDR3 sequence (DNA): TGTGCCAGCAGGACTAGCGGGGGGGCGGAGACCCAGTACTTC.

This chain joins TRBV29-1 and TRBJ2-7; no clear D. The CDR3 has 11 residues. Per germline, CDR1 SQVTM and CDR2 ANQGSEA. With 7 bases removed from V and 4 bases from J, the gap between germline ends came to 11 bases. This chain's CDR3 is CSALTKYEQYF. The DNA for the CDR3 is TGCAGCGCCCTGACAAAATACGAGCAGTACTTC.

This rearrangement joins TRBV12-3 or TRBV12-4 to TRBJ2-1, with D perhaps matching TRBD1 (5 bases). V dropped 8 bases and J dropped 14 bases, with 22 bases sitting between them. The CDR3 length is 13 residues. In DNA form, the CDR3 reads TGTGCCAGCGGGTGGCGAGAGGCCCTAGGGGAGTTCTTC. Protein product: CASGWREALGEFF.

The chain links TRBV5-4 to TRBJ1-1, with 7 bases identical to TRBD1. In germline, CDR1 is SGHNT, CDR2 YYREEE (reference sequence). The CDR3 spans 13 residues. V dropped 1 base and J dropped 7; count of bases not matched to a gene: 4. CDR3 sequence reads: CASSLNRDSEAFF. The CDR3, as DNA: TGTGCCAGCAGCTTGAACCGGGACAGTGAAGCTTTCTTT. The whole variable domain, remainder taken from reference TRBV5-4 and TRBJ1-1, is ETGVTQSPTHLIKTRGQQVTLRCSSQSGHNTVSWYQQALGQGPQFIFQYYREEENGRGNFPPRFSGLQFPNYSSELNVNALELDDSALYLCASSLNRDSEAFFGQGTRLTVV.

This chain connects TRBV28 to TRBJ2-1, with 7 bases matching TRBD1. The CDR3 has 13 amino acids. The V gene's germline CDR1 is MDHEN and CDR2 SYDVKM. Trimming at V came to 3 bases and at J to 7 bases, leaving 3 bases not matched to a gene. The CDR3 spells CASSLGQLNEQFF. The CDR3 DNA is TGTGCCAGCAGTTTGGGACAGTTAAATGAGCAGTTCTTC.

The genes are TRBV24-1 and TRBJ2-2; TRBD1 is a possible D gene (6 bases). The germline V gene has CDR1 KGHDR and CDR2 SFDVKD. The V and J ends lost 3 bases and 1 base respectively, with 14 bases between them. This CDR3 is built from 17 residues. CDR3: CATSDVQGSKNTGELFF. The CDR3 DNA sequence: TGTGCCACCAGTGATGTACAGGGTAGTAAGAACACCGGGGAGCTGTTTTTT.

The chain is built from TRBV19 and TRBJ2-3; 7 bases are shared with TRBD1. The CDR3 is 16 residues long. V trimming: 4 bases; J trimming: 4 bases; junction bases outside the gene matches: 11. The germline V gene encodes CDR1 LNHDA and CDR2 SQIVND (reference sequence). The CDR3 nucleotides are TGTGCCAGTAGTAAGGAAGACAGGGTGGGCCCAGATACGCAGTATTTT. Encoded protein: CASSKEDRVGPDTQYF. The full variable domain, with the rest looked up from reference TRBV19 and TRBJ2-3, is DGGITQSPKYLFRKEGQNVTLSCEQNLNHDAMYWYRQDPGQGLRLIYYSQIVNDFQKGDIAEGYSVSREKKESFPLTVTSAQKNPTAFYLCASSKEDRVGPDTQYFGPGTRLTVL.